This T cell receptor beta chain was observed in a study of radiotherapy plus CTLA-4 blockade in lung cancer. Study in general: The study recorded objective responses in roughly a sixth of patients and disease control in about 31%.

Clones were sequenced by immunoSEQ multiplex PCR, and TCRdb holds only the in-frame ones, with some missing. The sample has 90,000 to 100,000 clones, almost 90% seen once; the top ten hold 4.9%. A single count supports this clone. As yet, its antigen is unknown. Overall study findings and caveats: Expansion in blood of tumor-derived TCR clones was seen after radiotherapy plus ipilimumab.

It was focal radiation plus CTLA-4 blockade with ipilimumab that patients with chemo-refractory metastatic non-small-cell lung cancer received. V dropped 1 base and J dropped 4 bases, with 12 bases sitting between them. CDR1 and CDR2 (germline): SGHRS, YFSETQ. CDR3 length: 15 amino acids. V gene TRBV5-1 combines with J gene TRBJ1-5; D might be TRBD1 (6 bases). Source: peripheral blood, taken from a patient treated with radiotherapy plus ipilimumab. The source of this sequence is a human donor with non-small cell lung cancer that progressed on radiotherapy plus ipilimumab. Here the CDR3 DNA reads TGCGCCAGCAGCTTGTCAGGGGAGGGAAATCAGCCCCAGCATTTT. This codes for CASSLSGEGNQPQHF.